The rows below give T cell receptor beta chains drawn from one sample of a study of shared clonotypes between healthy human individuals. Profiling relied on immunoSEQ multiplex PCR, and the TCRdb table lists in-frame clones only, not all of them. The sample lists some 2.1 million clones, just under 95% occurring once. The specimen was naive CD8+ T cells sorted from blood. These receptors were taken from a man aged 18 to 30 in good health. CDR3s include the opening cysteine and the closing phenylalanine or tryptophan. The D gene is left open where the match is weak. Clone size is shown for a subset of rows, as once, few, many or a class of expanded clone.

d_call: NA; cdr3_length: 15; clone_size: NA; j_call: TRBJ2-2; v_call: TRBV7-6; cdr3_nt: TGTGCCAGCAGCTTAGCGTCCTCAGGGCCCGGGGAGCTGTTTTTT; cdr3_aa: CASSLASSGPGELFF
d_call: NA; cdr3_length: 13; clone_size: NA; j_call: TRBJ2-2; v_call: TRBV7-7; cdr3_nt: TGTGCTAGCAGACGGGGCTTCACCGGGGAGCTGTTTTTT; cdr3_aa: CASRRGFTGELFF
d_call: NA; cdr3_length: 14; clone_size: NA; j_call: TRBJ1-2; v_call: TRBV11-2; cdr3_nt: TGTGCCAGCAGCTTATCGCAGGGCAACTATGGCTACACCTTC; cdr3_aa: CASSLSQGNYGYTF
d_call: NA; cdr3_length: 15; clone_size: NA; j_call: TRBJ1-6; v_call: TRBV10-3; cdr3_nt: TGTGCCATCAGTGAGCGGGGAGTTGTGAGTTCACCCCTCCACTTT; cdr3_aa: CAISERGVVSSPLHF
d_call: TRBD2; cdr3_length: 19; clone_size: NA; j_call: TRBJ2-3; v_call: TRBV4-1; cdr3_nt: TGCGCCAGCAGCCAACTCGGCCCCCCTAGCGGAGTTAGCACAGATACGCAGTATTTT; cdr3_aa: CASSQLGPPSGVSTDTQYF
d_call: TRBD2; cdr3_length: 15; clone_size: NA; j_call: TRBJ2-7; v_call: TRBV6-6; cdr3_nt: TGTGCCAGCACCCAGACTAGCGGGGGATCCTACGAGCAGTACTTC; cdr3_aa: CASTQTSGGSYEQYF
d_call: NA; cdr3_length: 15; clone_size: NA; j_call: TRBJ2-7; v_call: TRBV4-1; cdr3_nt: TGCGCCAGCAGCCTCAGGGCGGACAGCTCCTACGAGCAGTACTTC; cdr3_aa: CASSLRADSSYEQYF
d_call: NA; cdr3_length: 15; clone_size: NA; j_call: TRBJ1-1; v_call: TRBV7-6; cdr3_nt: TGTGCCAGCAGCTTAGCGCCCGGGGTTGCCACTGAAGCTTTCTTT; cdr3_aa: CASSLAPGVATEAFF
d_call: NA; cdr3_length: 15; clone_size: few; j_call: TRBJ1-5; v_call: TRBV5-6; cdr3_nt: TGTGCCAGCAGCGCATCCAGGGTGCTGAATCAGCCCCAGCATTTT; cdr3_aa: CASSASRVLNQPQHF
d_call: NA; cdr3_length: 13; clone_size: NA; j_call: TRBJ2-3; v_call: TRBV9; cdr3_nt: TGTGCCAGCAGCCCACCGCTCGTGGATACGCAGTATTTT; cdr3_aa: CASSPPLVDTQYF
d_call: NA; cdr3_length: 12; clone_size: once; j_call: TRBJ2-5; v_call: TRBV6-6; cdr3_nt: TGTGCCAGTTCAGGGAGTCGAGAGACCCAGTACTTC; cdr3_aa: CASSGSRETQYF
d_call: NA; cdr3_length: 12; clone_size: NA; j_call: TRBJ1-2; v_call: TRBV27; cdr3_nt: TGTGCCAGCAGGACTGGGGCTTATGGCTACACCTTC; cdr3_aa: CASRTGAYGYTF
d_call: NA; cdr3_length: 13; clone_size: NA; j_call: TRBJ2-1; v_call: TRBV10-3; cdr3_nt: TGTGCCATCGCCACACCGGGATACAATGAGCAGTTCTTC; cdr3_aa: CAIATPGYNEQFF
d_call: TRBD2; cdr3_length: 16; clone_size: NA; j_call: TRBJ2-5; v_call: TRBV7-9; cdr3_nt: TGTGCCAGCATCCCGGGAGGGAAACCTGGGGGAGAGACCCAGTACTTC; cdr3_aa: CASIPGGKPGGETQYF
d_call: NA; cdr3_length: 17; clone_size: NA; j_call: TRBJ2-4; v_call: TRBV9; cdr3_nt: TGTGCCAGCAGCGTATATGAGCAGGCAAGCTCTCAAAACATTCAGTACTTC; cdr3_aa: CASSVYEQASSQNIQYF
d_call: NA; cdr3_length: 12; clone_size: NA; j_call: TRBJ2-7; v_call: TRBV28; cdr3_nt: TGTGCCAGCAAGTCGGGAGAGGGTGAGCAGTACTTC; cdr3_aa: CASKSGEGEQYF
d_call: NA; cdr3_length: 15; clone_size: NA; j_call: TRBJ2-2; v_call: TRBV18; cdr3_nt: TGTGCCAGCTCACTTCTAGCGTCTGCCACCGGGGAGCTGTTTTTT; cdr3_aa: CASSLLASATGELFF
d_call: TRBD1; cdr3_length: 15; clone_size: NA; j_call: TRBJ1-1; v_call: TRBV4-2; cdr3_nt: TGTGCCAGCAGCCAGGGGACAGGGATGAACACTGAAGCTTTCTTT; cdr3_aa: CASSQGTGMNTEAFF
d_call: TRBD1; cdr3_length: 15; clone_size: NA; j_call: TRBJ1-5; v_call: TRBV6-5; cdr3_nt: TGTGCCAGCAGTGCCCGGGACAGGGCTAAACAGCCCCAGCATTTT; cdr3_aa: CASSARDRAKQPQHF
d_call: NA; cdr3_length: 17; clone_size: NA; j_call: TRBJ2-6; v_call: TRBV13; cdr3_nt: TGTGCCAGCAGCTTAGGCCGGGCCAGCTCTGGGGCCAACGTCCTGACTTTC; cdr3_aa: CASSLGRASSGANVLTF
d_call: NA; cdr3_length: 13; clone_size: NA; j_call: TRBJ2-3; v_call: TRBV6-5; cdr3_nt: TGTGCCAGCAGTTACGGTGCGGGAGATACGCAGTATTTT; cdr3_aa: CASSYGAGDTQYF
d_call: TRBD1; cdr3_length: 14; clone_size: NA; j_call: TRBJ1-5; v_call: TRBV6-5; cdr3_nt: TGTGCCAGCAGTTGGAGACAGGGGAATCAGCCCCAGCATTTT; cdr3_aa: CASSWRQGNQPQHF
d_call: NA; cdr3_length: 16; clone_size: NA; j_call: TRBJ2-6; v_call: TRBV6-1; cdr3_nt: TGTGCCAGCAGTGAGGGAAAAATCTCTGGGGCCAACGTCCTGACTTTC; cdr3_aa: CASSEGKISGANVLTF
d_call: NA; cdr3_length: 14; clone_size: NA; j_call: TRBJ1-5; v_call: TRBV19; cdr3_nt: TGTGCCAGTATGCGACGGGATAGCAATCAGCCCCAGCATTTT; cdr3_aa: CASMRRDSNQPQHF